The sequence of this TCR beta chain was determined in a study of T cells in Graves' hyperthyroidism and ophthalmopathy. At the level of the study: At initial diagnosis, before any treatment had begun, peripheral blood was obtained.

This clonotype has at least ten counts. What it binds is unknown. From germline, CDR1 is MNHEY and CDR2 SMNVEV (reference sequence). The length of the CDR3 is 15 residues. J was trimmed by 5 bases and V by 7 bases; bases with no gene match: 12. If no ophthalmopathy progression occurred within 18 months, Graves' hyperthyroidism was stable. Amplification of TCR beta CDR3 regions was performed using RNA transcripts as template. Using the HTBI primer set, a first-round RT-PCR was run on the TCR CDR3. From the multiplex PCR reads, TCRdb called clonotypes with MiXCR, one entry per CDR3 protein. The sample consists of around 420,000 distinct CDR3 sequences, approximately 14% of them appearing once. Study results and limitations: In the analysis, a 13 V-J model separated ophthalmopathy from stable hyperthyroidism. The model's output predicted ophthalmopathy at a median of roughly 6.9 months prior to onset.

The source of this sequence is a woman aged 18-29 years with Graves' hyperthyroidism. Sequencing input: blood. J is TRBJ2-3 and V is TRBV27; 7 bases agree with TRBD1. The CDR3 bases are TGTGCCAGCAACCACTTGACAGGGCGGATAGATACGCAGTATTTT. Translated, it gives CASNHLTGRIDTQYF.